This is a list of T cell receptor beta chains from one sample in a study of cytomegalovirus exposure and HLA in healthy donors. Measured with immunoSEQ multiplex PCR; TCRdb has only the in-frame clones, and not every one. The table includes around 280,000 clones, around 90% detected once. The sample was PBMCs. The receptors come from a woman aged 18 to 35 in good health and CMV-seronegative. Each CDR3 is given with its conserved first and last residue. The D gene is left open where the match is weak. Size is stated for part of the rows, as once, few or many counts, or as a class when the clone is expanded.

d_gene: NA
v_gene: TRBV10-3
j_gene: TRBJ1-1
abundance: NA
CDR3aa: CAISAPSGAYTEAFF
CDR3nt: TGTGCCATCAGTGCGCCCTCCGGAGCTTACACTGAAGCTTTCTTT

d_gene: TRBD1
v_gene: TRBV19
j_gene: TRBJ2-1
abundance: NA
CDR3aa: CASSMTGGSYNEQFF
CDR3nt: TGTGCCAGTAGTATGACAGGGGGCTCCTACAATGAGCAGTTCTTC

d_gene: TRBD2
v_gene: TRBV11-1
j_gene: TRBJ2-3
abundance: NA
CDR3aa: CASSLFSGGSDTQYF
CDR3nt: TGTGCCAGCAGCTTATTTAGCGGGGGGTCGGATACGCAGTATTTT

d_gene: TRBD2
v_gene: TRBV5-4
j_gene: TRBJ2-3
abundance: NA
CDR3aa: CASSVGLADTDTQYF
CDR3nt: TGTGCCAGCAGCGTAGGACTAGCGGACACAGATACGCAGTATTTT

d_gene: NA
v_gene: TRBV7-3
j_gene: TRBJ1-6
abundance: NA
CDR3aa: CASSPSGGNSPLHF
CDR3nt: TGTGCCAGCAGCCCCTCAGGAGGTAATTCACCCCTCCACTTT

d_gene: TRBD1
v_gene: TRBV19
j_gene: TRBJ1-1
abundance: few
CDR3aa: CASSPGQMNTEAFF
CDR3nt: TGTGCCAGTAGTCCGGGACAGATGAACACTGAAGCTTTCTTT

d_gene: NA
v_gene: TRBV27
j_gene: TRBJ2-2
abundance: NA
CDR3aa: CASIIRETGELFF
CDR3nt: TGTGCCAGCATCATCAGGGAAACCGGGGAGCTGTTTTTT

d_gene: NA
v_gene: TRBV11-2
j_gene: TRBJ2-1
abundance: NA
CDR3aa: CASSLSPGTYNEQFF
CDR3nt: TGTGCCAGCAGCTTATCCCCGGGGACCTACAATGAGCAGTTCTTC

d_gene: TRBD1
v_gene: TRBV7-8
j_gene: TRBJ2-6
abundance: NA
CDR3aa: CASSRDRFSGANVLTF
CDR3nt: TGTGCCAGCAGCCGGGACAGATTCTCTGGGGCCAACGTCCTGACTTTC

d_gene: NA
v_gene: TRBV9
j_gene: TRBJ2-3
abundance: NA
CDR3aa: CASSQSGFRTDTQYF
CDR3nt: TGTGCCAGCAGCCAGTCGGGGTTCCGCACAGATACGCAGTATTTT

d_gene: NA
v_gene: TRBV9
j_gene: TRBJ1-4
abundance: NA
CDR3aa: CASSSGNNPEKLFF
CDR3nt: TGTGCCAGCAGCTCGGGGAATAACCCTGAAAAACTGTTTTTT

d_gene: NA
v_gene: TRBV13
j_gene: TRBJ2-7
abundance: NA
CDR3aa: CASSLFARAYEQYF
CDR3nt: TGTGCCAGCAGCTTATTCGCCAGGGCCTACGAGCAGTACTTC

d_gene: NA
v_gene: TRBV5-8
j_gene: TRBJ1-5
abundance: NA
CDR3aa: CASIQRQDLSNQPQHF
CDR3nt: TGTGCCAGCATCCAAAGACAAGACCTTAGCAATCAGCCCCAGCATTTT

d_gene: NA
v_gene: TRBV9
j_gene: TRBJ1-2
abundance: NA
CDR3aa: CASSAEGRDNGYTF
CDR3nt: TGTGCCAGCAGCGCCGAGGGCAGGGACAATGGCTACACCTTC

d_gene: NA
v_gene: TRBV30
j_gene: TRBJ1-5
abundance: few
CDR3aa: CAWRTQGSHSNQPQHF
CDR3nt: TGTGCCTGGAGGACACAGGGAAGTCATAGCAATCAGCCCCAGCATTTT

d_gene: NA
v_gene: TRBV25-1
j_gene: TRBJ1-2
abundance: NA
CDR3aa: CASLGETAYYGYTF
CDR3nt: TGTGCCAGCCTTGGCGAGACAGCTTACTATGGCTACACCTTC

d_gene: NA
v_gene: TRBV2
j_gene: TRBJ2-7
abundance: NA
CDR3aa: CASRSGGQYEQYF
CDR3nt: TGTGCCAGCAGGAGTGGTGGGCAATACGAGCAGTACTTC

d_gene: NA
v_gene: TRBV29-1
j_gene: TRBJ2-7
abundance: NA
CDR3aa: CSVAGLSILDYEQYF
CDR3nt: TGCAGCGTTGCCGGACTATCCATTTTGGATTACGAGCAGTACTTC

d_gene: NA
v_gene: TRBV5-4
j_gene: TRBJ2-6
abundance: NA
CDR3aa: CASNSKGFGSGANVLTF
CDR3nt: TGTGCCAGCAACTCGAAGGGGTTCGGCTCTGGGGCCAACGTCCTGACTTTC

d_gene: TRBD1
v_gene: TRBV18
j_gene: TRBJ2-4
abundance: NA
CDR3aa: CASSPWTGSENIQYF
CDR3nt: TGTGCCAGCTCACCCTGGACAGGGTCGGAAAACATTCAGTACTTC

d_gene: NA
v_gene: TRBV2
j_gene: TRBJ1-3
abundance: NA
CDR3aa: CASSDRDSRNTIYF
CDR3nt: TGTGCCAGCAGTGACAGGGATAGTCGAAACACCATATATTTT

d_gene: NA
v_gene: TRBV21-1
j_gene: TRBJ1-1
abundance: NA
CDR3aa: CASSIRGGLTEAFF
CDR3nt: TGTGCCAGCAGCATACGGGGGGGCCTTACTGAAGCTTTCTTT

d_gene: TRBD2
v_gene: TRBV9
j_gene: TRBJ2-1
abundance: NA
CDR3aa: CASSEGPGTSGGKAFF
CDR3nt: TGTGCCAGCAGCGAGGGCCCCGGGACTAGCGGGGGAAAGGCGTTCTTC

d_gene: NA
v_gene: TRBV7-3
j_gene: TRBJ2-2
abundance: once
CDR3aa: CASSLQGAGELFF
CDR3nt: TGTGCCAGCAGCTTACAGGGCGCCGGGGAGCTGTTTTTT

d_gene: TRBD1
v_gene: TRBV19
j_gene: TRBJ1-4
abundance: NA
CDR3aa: CASSLGQDEKLFF
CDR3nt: TGTGCCAGTAGTTTGGGACAGGACGAAAAACTGTTTTTT

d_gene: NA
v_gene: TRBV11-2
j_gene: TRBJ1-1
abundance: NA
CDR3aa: CASTPVGGRGREWTEAFF
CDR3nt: TGTGCCAGCACCCCGGTCGGGGGGCGCGGAAGGGAGTGGACTGAAGCTTTCTTT

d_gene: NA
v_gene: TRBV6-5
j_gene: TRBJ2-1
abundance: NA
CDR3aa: CASSALRGDEQFF
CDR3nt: TGTGCCAGCAGTGCCCTAAGGGGCGATGAGCAGTTCTTC

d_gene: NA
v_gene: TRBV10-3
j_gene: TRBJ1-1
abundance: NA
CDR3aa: CAIRREESNTEAFF
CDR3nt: TGTGCCATCAGGCGGGAGGAATCCAACACTGAAGCTTTCTTT

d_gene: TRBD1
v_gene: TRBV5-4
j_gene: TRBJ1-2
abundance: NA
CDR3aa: CASSLAPTGDYGYTF
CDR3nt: TGTGCCAGCAGCTTGGCCCCGACAGGGGACTATGGCTACACCTTC

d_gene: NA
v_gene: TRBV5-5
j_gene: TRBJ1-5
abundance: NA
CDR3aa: CASSLEGAITQPQHF
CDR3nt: TGTGCCAGCAGCTTGGAAGGGGCAATAACTCAGCCCCAGCATTTT

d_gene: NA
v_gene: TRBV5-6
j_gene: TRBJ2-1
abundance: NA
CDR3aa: CAGSLGAIEQFF
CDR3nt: TGTGCCGGCAGCTTGGGGGCTATTGAGCAGTTCTTC

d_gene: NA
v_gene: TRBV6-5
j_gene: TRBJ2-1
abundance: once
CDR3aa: CASSYSGPNEQFF
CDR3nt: TGTGCCAGCAGTTACTCTGGCCCCAATGAGCAGTTCTTC

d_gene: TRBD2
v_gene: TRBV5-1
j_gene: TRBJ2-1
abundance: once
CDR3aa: CASSRGVTYNEQFF
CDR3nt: TGCGCCAGCAGCCGGGGGGTTACCTACAATGAGCAGTTCTTC

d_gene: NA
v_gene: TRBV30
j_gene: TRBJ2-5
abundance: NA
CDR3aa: CAWSPPVVGGGETQYF
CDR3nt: TGTGCCTGGAGCCCCCCTGTAGTTGGCGGAGGGGAGACCCAGTACTTC

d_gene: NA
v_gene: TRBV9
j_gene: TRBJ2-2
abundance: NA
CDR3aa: CASSVEGGPTGELFF
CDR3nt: TGTGCCAGCAGCGTAGAGGGGGGGCCCACCGGGGAGCTGTTTTTT

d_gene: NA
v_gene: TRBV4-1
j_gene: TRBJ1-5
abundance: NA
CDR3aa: CASSSGTPSNQPQHF
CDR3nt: TGCGCCAGCAGCTCAGGGACACCTAGCAATCAGCCCCAGCATTTT

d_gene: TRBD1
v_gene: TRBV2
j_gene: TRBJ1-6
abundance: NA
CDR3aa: CASSATGQENSPLHF
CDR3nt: TGTGCCAGCAGTGCCACGGGACAGGAGAATTCACCCCTCCACTTT

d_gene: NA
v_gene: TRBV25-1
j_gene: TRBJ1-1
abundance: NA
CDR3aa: CASSDSGVHTEAFF
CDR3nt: TGTGCCAGCAGTGACTCAGGGGTACACACTGAAGCTTTCTTT

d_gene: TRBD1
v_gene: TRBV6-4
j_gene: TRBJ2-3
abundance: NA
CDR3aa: CASSDSSQGAADTQYF
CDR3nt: TGTGCCAGCAGTGACTCGAGTCAGGGGGCAGCAGATACGCAGTATTTT

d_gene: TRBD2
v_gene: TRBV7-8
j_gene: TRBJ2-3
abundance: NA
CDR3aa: CASSPRLAASTDTQYF
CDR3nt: TGTGCCAGCAGCCCGCGACTAGCGGCGAGCACAGATACGCAGTATTTT

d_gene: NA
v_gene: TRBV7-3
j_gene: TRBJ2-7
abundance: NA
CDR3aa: CASSPGLSYEQYF
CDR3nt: TGTGCCAGCAGCCCGGGACTTTCATACGAGCAGTACTTC

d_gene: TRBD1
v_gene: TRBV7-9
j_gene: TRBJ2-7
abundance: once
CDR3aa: CASSSSLSDRVYEQYF
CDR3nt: TGTGCCAGCAGCTCGTCTCTATCGGACAGGGTGTACGAGCAGTACTTC

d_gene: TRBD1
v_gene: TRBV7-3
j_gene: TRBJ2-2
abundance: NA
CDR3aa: CASSLEGAVGELFF
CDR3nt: TGTGCCAGCAGCTTAGAGGGGGCGGTCGGGGAGCTGTTTTTT

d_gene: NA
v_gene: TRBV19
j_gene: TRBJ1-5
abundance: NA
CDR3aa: CASTWTGTNNQPQHF
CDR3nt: TGTGCCAGTACCTGGACCGGGACAAATAATCAGCCCCAGCATTTT

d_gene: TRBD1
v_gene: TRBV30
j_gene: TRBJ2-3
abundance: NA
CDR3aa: CAWSYGGQGTDTQYF
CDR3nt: TGTGCCTGGAGTTACGGGGGACAGGGTACAGATACGCAGTATTTT

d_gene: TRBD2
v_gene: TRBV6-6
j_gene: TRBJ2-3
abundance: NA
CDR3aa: CASSRTSGGSTDTQFF
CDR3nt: TGTGCCAGCAGTCGGACTAGCGGGGGGAGCACAGATACGCAGTTTTTT

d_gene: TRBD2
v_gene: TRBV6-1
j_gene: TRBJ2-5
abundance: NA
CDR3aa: CASSEAGGSQETQYF
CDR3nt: TGTGCCAGCAGTGAAGCGGGGGGGAGTCAAGAGACCCAGTACTTC

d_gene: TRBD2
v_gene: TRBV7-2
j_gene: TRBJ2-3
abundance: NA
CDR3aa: CASSLAVGLAGTDTQYF
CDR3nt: TGTGCCAGCAGCTTAGCAGTAGGACTAGCGGGCACAGATACGCAGTATTTT